One and the same sample provided the 29 T cell receptor beta chains below, sequenced in a study of cytomegalovirus exposure and HLA in healthy donors. It was with 60 Vbeta and 13 Jbeta primers that the PCR ran. This table comes from immunoSEQ multiplex PCR, and its TCRdb copy is limited to in-frame clones, with some not included. This table has about 50,000 clones, around three quarters appearing once. Sample: PBMCs. These receptors all stem from a man aged 30 to 39 in good health and CMV-seropositive.

V and J are TRBV7-9 and TRBJ2-3; D may be TRBD2 (7 bases). The CDR3 extends over 16 amino acids. Trimming took off 4 bases at V and 4 bases at J, with 18 bases between the two ends. CDR1 and CDR2 from the germline V gene are SEHNR and FQNEAQ (reference sequence). The CDR3 protein is CASSSRRGGTSDTQYF. As DNA, the CDR3 is TGTGCCAGCAGCTCCCGGAGGGGGGGAACCTCAGATACGCAGTATTTT.

This clone was counted once. The chain combines TRBV5-1 with TRBJ2-3; 7 bases are shared with TRBD2. V was pared by 6 bases and J by 2 bases, with 12 bases of the junction left unmatched. This CDR3 is built from 16 residues. The germline V gene encodes CDR1 SGHRS and CDR2 YFSETQ. The CDR3 sequence: CASTSEIAGPTDTQYF. CDR3 coding DNA: TGCGCCAGCACTTCGGAAATAGCGGGTCCCACAGATACGCAGTATTTT.

The chain uses TRBV30 and TRBJ2-3; 10 bases map to TRBD2. The ends lost 8 bases at V and 9 bases at J; junction bases unmatched: 17. This CDR3 comprises 15 residues. From germline, CDR1 is GTSNPN and CDR2 SVGIG (reference sequence). In DNA, the CDR3 is TGTGCCGGAGAATCTAGCGGGGGTGCCATCTGGACGCAGTATTTT. Translated: CAGESSGGAIWTQYF.

The chain is built from TRBV10-2 and TRBJ1-5; TRBD1 matches 12 bases. V dropped 1 base and J dropped 5; count of bases not matched to a gene: 6. CDR3 length: 17 amino acids. CDR1 and CDR2 from the germline V gene are WSHSY and SAAADI. Here the CDR3 reads CASSELPGQGAHQPQHF. CDR3 DNA: TGCGCCAGCAGTGAGTTGCCGGGACAGGGGGCGCATCAGCCCCAGCATTTT.

V gene TRBV18 combines with J gene TRBJ2-3, with TRBD2 identical over 9 bases. The CDR3 contains 16 residues. V lost 2 bases and J lost 3; bases outside the gene matches: 6. Per the germline V gene, CDR1 is KGHSH and CDR2 is LQKENI. CDR3 coding DNA: TGTGCCAGCTCACCATTAGATAGCGGGGGAACAGATACGCAGTATTTT. This codes for CASSPLDSGGTDTQYF.

The chain combines TRBV11-2 with TRBJ2-7; 8 bases align to TRBD1. The CDR3 contains 12 residues. In germline, CDR1 is SGHAT, CDR2 FQNNGV. V dropped 7 bases and J dropped 6; count of bases not matched to a gene: 5. CDR3 in amino acids: CASTRDRSEQYF. CDR3 coding DNA: TGTGCCAGCACCCGGGACAGGTCCGAGCAGTACTTC.

The chain uses TRBV5-6 and TRBJ1-5, with TRBD1 identical over 7 bases. The V segment lost 1 base and the J segment 5 bases; nucleotides outside the gene matches: 3. This CDR3 spans 14 amino acids. Germline CDR1 and CDR2: SGHDT and YYEEEE. The chain's CDR3 is CASSLTGEDQPQHF. In nucleotides, the CDR3 is TGTGCCAGCAGCTTGACAGGGGAGGATCAGCCCCAGCATTTT.

This chain links TRBV19 with TRBJ1-5; D remains ambiguous. Germline V gene sequence: CDR1 LNHDA, CDR2 SQIVND (reference sequence). CDR3 size: 15 residues. Trimming left V 3 bases short and J 7 bases short, with 16 bases between. The CDR3 coding sequence is TGTGCCAGTAGTATCTGGCACTATTCTGGGCAGCCCCAGCATTTT. It translates to CASSIWHYSGQPQHF.

This chain connects TRBV6-5 to TRBJ1-5; D not resolved. CDR3 length: 16 residues. V was cut by 4 bases and J by 1 base, with 14 bases left in between. Germline V lookup: CDR1 MNHEY, CDR2 SVGAGI. In nucleotides, the CDR3 is TGTGCCAGCAGTTCCCGCGGAGGGCTCAGCAATCAGCCCCAGCATTTT. Its translation: CASSSRGGLSNQPQHF.

This clone was seen more than once but under ten times. This chain uses TRBV7-9 with TRBJ2-7; no firm D call. This CDR3 has 13 residues. The ends were cut back, 0 bases at V and 7 bases at J, with 10 bases in the middle. Per germline, CDR1 SEHNR and CDR2 FQNEAQ (reference sequence). As DNA, the CDR3 is TGTGCCAGCAGCTTAGCCGTCTACCTGGAGCAGTACTTC. It specifies CASSLAVYLEQYF.

The chain has TRBV4-1 and TRBJ1-5; TRBD1 matches at 7 bases. With 0 bases clipped from V and 5 bases from J, the junction kept 1 base outside the gene matches. Germline loops: CDR1 MGHRA, CDR2 YSYEKL. The CDR3 covers 14 residues. CDR3 loop: CASSQDRGYQPQHF. The CDR3 nucleotides are TGCGCCAGCAGCCAAGACAGGGGGTATCAGCCCCAGCATTTT.

This chain connects TRBV5-1 to TRBJ2-7; D is possibly TRBD2 (6 bases). Germline CDR1 SGHRS, CDR2 YFSETQ. The CDR3 totals 14 residues. V was pared by 0 bases and J by 4 bases, with 11 bases between. In DNA form, the CDR3 reads TGCGCCAGCAGCTTGGTTGGAGGGAGGTACGAGCAGTACTTC. This encodes CASSLVGGRYEQYF.

The chain is built from TRBV27 and TRBJ1-6, with 9 bases that match TRBD1. Unmatched junction bases numbered 5, after V lost 6 bases and J lost 8 bases. CDR1 is MNHEY and CDR2 is SMNVEV in the germline V gene (reference sequence). The CDR3 is made up of 14 amino acids. The CDR3 DNA sequence: TGTGCCAGCAGCTTAGACAGGGGGGATTCACCCCTCCACTTT. It is translated as CASSLDRGDSPLHF.

This sequence joins TRBV5-8 and TRBJ1-2; D is uncertain. Germline V lookup: CDR1 SGHTS, CDR2 YDEGEE. Trimming removed 2 bases at V and 1 base at J, with 9 bases between. The CDR3 loop spans 14 amino acids. The CDR3 DNA reads TGTGCCAGCAGCTTCAGATCCGATAACTATGGCTACACCTTC. Amino acids: CASSFRSDNYGYTF.

The chain recombines TRBV4-2 with TRBJ1-4; possible D gene TRBD1, 5 bases. The V end lost 0 bases, the J end lost 1 base, and 9 bases lay between the germline ends. Looked up from germline, CDR1 is LGHNA and CDR2 is YNFKEQ. CDR3 length: 16 residues. As DNA, the CDR3 is TGTGCCAGCAGCCAAGATCCGGGGGGAACTAATGAAAAACTGTTTTTT. Encoded protein: CASSQDPGGTNEKLFF.

The chain couples TRBV11-3 to TRBJ2-2; 7 nucleotides line up with TRBD1. After removal of 5 bases from V and 6 bases from J, the junction contained 9 bases not matched to a gene. Germline V lookup: CDR1 SGHNT, CDR2 YENEEA. CDR3 length equals 15 residues. The CDR3 loop reads CASSPGTVLSGELFF. Written as DNA, the CDR3 is TGTGCCAGCAGCCCCGGGACAGTCTTATCCGGGGAGCTGTTTTTT.

The chain employs TRBV6-1 and TRBJ1-5; tentatively, D is TRBD1 (5 bases). V lost 2 bases and J 3 bases, leaving 20 bases between the germline ends. Per germline, CDR1 MNHNS and CDR2 SASEGT. The CDR3 is 18 amino acids. The CDR3 DNA follows: TGTGCCAGCAGTGAAAGCCCATTGTCAGGGTTCGACAATCAGCCCCAGCATTTT. This translates into CASSESPLSGFDNQPQHF.

This chain uses TRBV11-2 with TRBJ1-1; 7 bases agree with TRBD1. Germline CDR1 SGHAT, CDR2 FQNNGV. V was pared by 5 bases and J by 1 base, with 4 bases of the junction left unmatched. The CDR3 has 14 residues. CDR3 residues: CASSDRQGNTEAFF. The DNA for the CDR3 is TGTGCCAGCAGCGACCGACAGGGGAACACTGAAGCTTTCTTT.

This clone has a handful of counts. V is TRBV2 and J is TRBJ1-5, with 7 positions matching TRBD1. Germline loops: CDR1 SNHLY, CDR2 FYNNEI. Trimming at V came to 6 bases and at J to 5 bases, leaving 4 bases not matched to a gene. The CDR3 loop spans 13 amino acids. The CDR3, as DNA: TGTGCCAGCAGGCCCGACAGGGATCAGCCCCAGCATTTT. Translating it yields CASRPDRDQPQHF.

This clone showed up just a few times. The chain employs TRBV5-1 and TRBJ2-3; TRBD2 matches at 9 bases. There are 15 residues in the CDR3. J lost 5 bases, V lost 2 bases, and 6 bases had no gene match. Germline-derived CDR1 and CDR2 are SGHRS and YFSETQ. The CDR3 nucleotides are TGCGCCAGCAGCTTCCGCGGGGGGGCGGGAGATACGCAGTATTTT. Protein sequence: CASSFRGGAGDTQYF.

This chain links TRBV27 with TRBJ2-6; a weak D match, TRBD2 (7 bases). Deletions cut 6 bases from V and 3 bases from J, with 21 bases between. This CDR3 has 18 amino acids. CDR1 MNHEY and CDR2 SMNVEV come from the germline V gene (reference sequence). The CDR3 coding sequence is TGTGCCAGCAGACGCTCGGAGGGGGGGGCGCGTGGGGCCAACGTCCTGACTTTC. It specifies CASRRSEGGARGANVLTF.

The genes are TRBV9 and TRBJ2-1; no clear D gene. V shed 0 bases and J shed 10 bases, with 14 bases lying between them. Germline CDR1 and CDR2: SGDLS and YYNGEE. The CDR3 loop spans 14 amino acids. CDR3 bases: TGTGCCAGCAGCGTAGCTCTTCTGGCAGCGGAGCAGTTCTTC. It translates to CASSVALLAAEQFF.

The genes are TRBV19 and TRBJ1-2, with TRBD1 matching 8 bases. The length of the CDR3 is 14 residues. CDR1 is LNHDA, CDR2 SQIVND, per germline (reference sequence). Losses at the gene ends were 7 bases for V and 4 bases for J; bases not matched to a gene: 8. The CDR3 DNA is TGTGCCAGTACTGACAGGGGCAGGAGCTATGGCTACACCTTC. This translates into CASTDRGRSYGYTF. Full variable domain (outside the CDR3, taken from reference TRBV19 and TRBJ1-2): DGGITQSPKYLFRKEGQNVTLSCEQNLNHDAMYWYRQDPGQGLRLIYYSQIVNDFQKGDIAEGYSVSREKKESFPLTVTSAQKNPTAFYLCASTDRGRSYGYTFGSGTRLTVV.

This clone has just a few counts. The J gene is TRBJ1-6, the V gene TRBV2; D is unresolved. CDR3 length: 12 residues. V lost 7 bases to trimming and J lost 15 bases, with 16 bases between them. Per the germline V gene, CDR1 is SNHLY and CDR2 is FYNNEI. CDR3 loop: CASNGPGPILHF. The DNA of the CDR3 is TGTGCCAGCAACGGCCCAGGCCCTATCCTCCACTTT.

CDR3 DNA sequence: TGTGCCTGGAGTGTCGGAGGAGACACTGAAGCTTTCTTT. Translation gives CAWSVGGDTEAFF. The chain couples TRBV30 to TRBJ1-1; D is unresolved. Trimming stripped 0 bases from V and 3 bases from J, with 8 bases between. CDR1 and CDR2 (germline): GTSNPN, SVGIG (reference sequence). The CDR3 has 13 amino acids.

The V gene is TRBV18, the J gene TRBJ1-4, with TRBD1 as a possible D gene (6 bases). V was shortened by 1 base and J by 7 bases, with 13 bases between the two germline ends. This CDR3 comprises 15 residues. From germline, CDR1 is KGHSH and CDR2 LQKENI. For the CDR3, the DNA is TGTGCCAGCTCACCACAGGTCCGACAGGCTGAAAAACTGTTTTTT. This sequence encodes CASSPQVRQAEKLFF.

There are a few counts of this clone. The V call is TRBV7-6, the J call TRBJ2-5, with unresolved D. The CDR3 has 13 residues. Germline V CDR1 and CDR2: SGHVS, FNYEAQ. With 5 bases removed from V and 11 bases from J, the gap between germline ends came to 18 bases. CDR3 loop: CASSPWASREQYF. As DNA, the CDR3 is TGTGCCAGCAGCCCCTGGGCCTCTCGAGAGCAGTACTTC.

DNA for the CDR3: TGTGCCAGCAGTTTATCCGGACAGGGGTACAGGATGCTCTATGGCTACACCTTC. Translating gives CASSLSGQGYRMLYGYTF. V and J are TRBV27 and TRBJ1-2; the match to TRBD1 covers 9 bases. The V and J ends lost 0 bases and 4 bases, in that order; junction bases with no gene match: 12. The length of the CDR3 is 18 residues. Germline V CDR1 and CDR2: MNHEY, SMNVEV (reference sequence).

This clone was found once. The genes are TRBV11-2 and TRBJ2-7, with D unresolved. The CDR3 loop spans 15 amino acids. Germline V gene sequence: CDR1 SGHAT, CDR2 FQNNGV. With 1 base removed from V and 5 bases from J, the gap between germline ends came to 15 bases. CDR3 sequence reads: CASSLALWQMNEQYF. The CDR3 nucleotides are TGTGCCAGCAGCTTAGCCCTTTGGCAAATGAACGAGCAGTACTTC.